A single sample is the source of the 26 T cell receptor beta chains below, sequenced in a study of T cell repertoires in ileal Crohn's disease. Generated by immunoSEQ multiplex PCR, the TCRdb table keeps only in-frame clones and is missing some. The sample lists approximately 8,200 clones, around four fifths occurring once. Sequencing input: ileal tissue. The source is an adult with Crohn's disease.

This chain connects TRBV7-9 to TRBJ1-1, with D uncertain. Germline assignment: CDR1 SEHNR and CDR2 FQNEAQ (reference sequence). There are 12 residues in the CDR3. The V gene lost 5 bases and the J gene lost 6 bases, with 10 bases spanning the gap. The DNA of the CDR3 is TGTGCCAGCAGCCCTCGTGAGGCTGAAGCTTTCTTT. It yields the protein CASSPREAEAFF.

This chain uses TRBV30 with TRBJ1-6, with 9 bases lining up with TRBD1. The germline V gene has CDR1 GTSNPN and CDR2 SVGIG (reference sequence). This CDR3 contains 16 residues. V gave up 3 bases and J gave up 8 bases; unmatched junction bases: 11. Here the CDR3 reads CAWSRSNRGPDSPLHF. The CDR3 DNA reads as TGTGCCTGGAGCCGGTCTAACAGGGGGCCTGATTCACCCCTCCACTTT.

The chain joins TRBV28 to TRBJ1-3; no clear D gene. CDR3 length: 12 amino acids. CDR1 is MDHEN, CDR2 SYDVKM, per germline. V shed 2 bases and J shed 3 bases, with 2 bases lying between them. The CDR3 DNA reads TGTGCCAGCAGTTTACGTGGAAACACCATATATTTT. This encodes CASSLRGNTIYF.

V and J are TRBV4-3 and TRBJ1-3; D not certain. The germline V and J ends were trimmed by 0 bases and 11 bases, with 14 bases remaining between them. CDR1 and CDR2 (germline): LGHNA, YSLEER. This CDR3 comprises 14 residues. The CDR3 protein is CASSQDSPRTAIYF. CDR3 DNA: TGCGCCAGCAGCCAAGACTCACCGCGCACCGCCATATATTTT.

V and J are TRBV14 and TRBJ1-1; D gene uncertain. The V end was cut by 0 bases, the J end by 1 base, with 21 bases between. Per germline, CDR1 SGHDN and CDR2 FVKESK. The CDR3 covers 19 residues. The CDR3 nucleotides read TGTGCCAGCAGCCAAGATCCCGGTTTTTGGGTTCAGGCGAACACTGAAGCTTTCTTT. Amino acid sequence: CASSQDPGFWVQANTEAFF.

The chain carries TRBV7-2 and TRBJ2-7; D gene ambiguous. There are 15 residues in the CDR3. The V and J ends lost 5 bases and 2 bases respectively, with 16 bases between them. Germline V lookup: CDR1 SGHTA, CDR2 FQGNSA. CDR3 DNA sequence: TGTGCCAGCAGCCCGACTCGCAACCAACCCTACGAGCAGTACTTC. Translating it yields CASSPTRNQPYEQYF. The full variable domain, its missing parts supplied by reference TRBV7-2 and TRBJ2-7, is GAGVSQSPSNKVTEKGKDVELRCDPISGHTALYWYRQSLGQGLEFLIYFQGNSAPDKSGLPSDRFSAERTGGSVSTLTIQRTQQEDSAVYLCASSPTRNQPYEQYFGPGTRLTVT.

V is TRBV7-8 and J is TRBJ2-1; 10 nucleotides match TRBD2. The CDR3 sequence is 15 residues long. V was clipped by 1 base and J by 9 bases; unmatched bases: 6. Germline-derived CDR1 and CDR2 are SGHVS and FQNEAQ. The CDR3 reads CASSLEPSGGSEQFF. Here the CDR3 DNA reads TGTGCCAGCAGCTTAGAGCCTAGCGGGGGAAGTGAGCAGTTCTTC.

The CDR3 nucleotides read TGCGCCAGCAGCTTGGTAGTCCGGGCGGCTAGCGGTCGAGAGCAGTTCTTC. It codes for CASSLVVRAASGREQFF. The chain links TRBV5-1 to TRBJ2-1, with 7 bases fitting TRBD2. This CDR3 comprises 17 residues. With 0 bases clipped from V and 10 bases from J, the junction kept 16 bases outside the gene matches. In germline, CDR1 is SGHRS, CDR2 YFSETQ.

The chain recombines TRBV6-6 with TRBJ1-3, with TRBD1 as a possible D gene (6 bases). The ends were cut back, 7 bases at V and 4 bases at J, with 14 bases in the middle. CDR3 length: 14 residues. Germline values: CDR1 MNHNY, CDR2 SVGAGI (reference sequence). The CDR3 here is CASTPTGSGNTIYF. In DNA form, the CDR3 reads TGTGCCAGCACGCCAACAGGGTCGGGAAACACCATATATTTT.

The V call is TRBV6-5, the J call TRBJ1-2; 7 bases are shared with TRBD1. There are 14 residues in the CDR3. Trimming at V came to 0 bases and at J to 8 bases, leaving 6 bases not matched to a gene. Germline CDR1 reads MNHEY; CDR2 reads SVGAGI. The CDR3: CASSYSTGVRGYTF. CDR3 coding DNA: TGTGCCAGCAGTTACTCAACAGGGGTGAGAGGCTACACCTTC.

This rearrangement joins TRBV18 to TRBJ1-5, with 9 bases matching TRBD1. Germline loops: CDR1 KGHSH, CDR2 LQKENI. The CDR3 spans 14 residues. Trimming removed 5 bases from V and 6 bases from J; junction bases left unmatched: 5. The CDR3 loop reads CASSATGGGQPQHF. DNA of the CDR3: TGTGCCAGCTCAGCAACAGGGGGCGGTCAGCCCCAGCATTTT.

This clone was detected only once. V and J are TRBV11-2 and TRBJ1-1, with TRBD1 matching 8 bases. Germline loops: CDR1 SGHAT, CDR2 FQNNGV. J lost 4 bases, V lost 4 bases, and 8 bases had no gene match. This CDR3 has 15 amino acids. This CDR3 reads CASSSTGGVGTEAFF. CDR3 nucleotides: TGTGCCAGCAGCTCAACAGGGGGTGTCGGCACTGAAGCTTTCTTT.

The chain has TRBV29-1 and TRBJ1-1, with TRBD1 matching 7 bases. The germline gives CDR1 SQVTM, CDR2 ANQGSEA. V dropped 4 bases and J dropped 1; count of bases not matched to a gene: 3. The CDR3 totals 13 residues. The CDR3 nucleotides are TGCAGCGTTGGAAACAGGGGGAACACTGAAGCTTTCTTT. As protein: CSVGNRGNTEAFF.

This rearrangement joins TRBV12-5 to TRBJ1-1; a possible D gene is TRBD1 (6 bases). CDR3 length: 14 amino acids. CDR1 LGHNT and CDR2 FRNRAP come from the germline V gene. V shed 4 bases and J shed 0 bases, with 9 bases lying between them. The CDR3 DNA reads TGTGCTAGTGGTTCACGGACAGTGAACACTGAAGCTTTCTTT. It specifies CASGSRTVNTEAFF.

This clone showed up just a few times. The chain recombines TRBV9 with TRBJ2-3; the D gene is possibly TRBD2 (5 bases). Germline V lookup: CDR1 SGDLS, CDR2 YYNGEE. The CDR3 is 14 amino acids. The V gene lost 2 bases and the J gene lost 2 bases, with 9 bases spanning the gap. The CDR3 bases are TGTGCCAGCAGCGTCTCAGACTACACAGATACGCAGTATTTT. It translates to CASSVSDYTDTQYF.

The CDR3 protein is CASSTRTSTEAFF. In DNA form, the CDR3 reads TGCGCCAGCAGCACCAGGACAAGCACTGAAGCTTTCTTT. V usage is TRBV5-1 and J usage is TRBJ1-1, with a tentative D call TRBD1 (5 bases). Germline V CDR1 and CDR2: SGHRS, YFSETQ. CDR3 size: 13 residues. The V end was cut by 4 bases, the J end by 4 bases, with 11 bases between.

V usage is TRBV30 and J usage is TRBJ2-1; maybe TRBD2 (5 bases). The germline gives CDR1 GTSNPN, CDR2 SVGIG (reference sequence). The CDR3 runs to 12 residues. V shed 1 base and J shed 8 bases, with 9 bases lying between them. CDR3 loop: CAWSDIAYEQFF. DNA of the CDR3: TGTGCCTGGAGTGACATAGCGTATGAGCAGTTCTTC.

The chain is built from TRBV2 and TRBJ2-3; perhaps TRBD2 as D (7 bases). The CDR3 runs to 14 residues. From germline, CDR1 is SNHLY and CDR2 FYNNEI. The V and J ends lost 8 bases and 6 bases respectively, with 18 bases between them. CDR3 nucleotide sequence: TGTGCCAGCGAGGGCGGGGGCCGTGGGGATACGCAGTATTTT. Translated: CASEGGGRGDTQYF. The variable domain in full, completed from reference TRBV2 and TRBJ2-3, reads EPEVTQTPSHQVTQMGQEVILRCVPISNHLYFYWYRQILGQKVEFLVSFYNNEISEKSEIFDDQFSVERPDGSNFTLKIRSTKLEDSAMYFCASEGGGRGDTQYFGPGTRLTVL.

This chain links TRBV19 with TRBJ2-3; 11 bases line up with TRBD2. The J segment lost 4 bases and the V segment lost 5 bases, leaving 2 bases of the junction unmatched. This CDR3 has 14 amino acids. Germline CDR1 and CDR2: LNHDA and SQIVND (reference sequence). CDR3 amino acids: CASSVSGGADTQYF. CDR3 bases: TGTGCCAGTAGTGTTAGCGGGGGGGCAGATACGCAGTATTTT. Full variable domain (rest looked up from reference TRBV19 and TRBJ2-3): DGGITQSPKYLFRKEGQNVTLSCEQNLNHDAMYWYRQDPGQGLRLIYYSQIVNDFQKGDIAEGYSVSREKKESFPLTVTSAQKNPTAFYLCASSVSGGADTQYFGPGTRLTVL.

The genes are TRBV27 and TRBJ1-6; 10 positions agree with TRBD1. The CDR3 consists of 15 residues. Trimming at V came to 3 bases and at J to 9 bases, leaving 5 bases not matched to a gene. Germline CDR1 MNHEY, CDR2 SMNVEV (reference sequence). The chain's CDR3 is CASSFIGQGVSPLHF. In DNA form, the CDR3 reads TGTGCCAGCAGTTTCATTGGACAGGGGGTTTCACCCCTCCACTTT.

The chain's CDR3 is CASATTGGGEQYF. CDR3 DNA sequence: TGCGCCAGCGCCACGACAGGGGGCGGCGAGCAGTACTTC. The rearrangement joins TRBV4-1 to TRBJ2-7; 10 nucleotides agree with TRBD1. Germline loops: CDR1 MGHRA, CDR2 YSYEKL. CDR3 length equals 13 residues. J gave up 6 bases and V 8 bases, and 7 bases lay outside the gene matches.

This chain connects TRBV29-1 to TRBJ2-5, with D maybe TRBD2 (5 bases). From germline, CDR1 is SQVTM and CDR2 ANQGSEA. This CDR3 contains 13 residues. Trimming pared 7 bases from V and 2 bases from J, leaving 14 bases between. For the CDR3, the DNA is TGCAGCGGTCGTCCGGGATCTCAAGAGACCCAGTACTTC. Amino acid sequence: CSGRPGSQETQYF.

The CDR3, as DNA: TGTGCCAGCAGCACCCGGGACAGGGGAGGGGAAAAACTGTTTTTT. As protein: CASSTRDRGGEKLFF. The rearrangement joins TRBV9 to TRBJ1-4; 10 nucleotides agree with TRBD1. Germline V gene sequence: CDR1 SGDLS, CDR2 YYNGEE. CDR3 length equals 15 residues. The ends lost 4 bases at V and 8 bases at J; junction bases unmatched: 8.

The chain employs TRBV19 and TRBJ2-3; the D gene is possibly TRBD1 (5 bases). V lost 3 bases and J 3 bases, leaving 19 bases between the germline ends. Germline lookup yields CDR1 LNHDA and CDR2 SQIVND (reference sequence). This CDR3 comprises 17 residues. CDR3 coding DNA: TGTGCCAGTAGTATGCGGACGGCAGGGCGGTGGACAGATACGCAGTATTTT. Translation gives CASSMRTAGRWTDTQYF.

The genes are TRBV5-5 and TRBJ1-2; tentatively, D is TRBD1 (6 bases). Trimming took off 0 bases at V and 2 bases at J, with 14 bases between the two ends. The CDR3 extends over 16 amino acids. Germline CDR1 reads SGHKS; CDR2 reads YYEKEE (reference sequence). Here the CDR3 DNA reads TGTGCCAGCAGCTTGGATTGGACAGAAGACAACTATGGCTACACCTTC. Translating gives CASSLDWTEDNYGYTF.

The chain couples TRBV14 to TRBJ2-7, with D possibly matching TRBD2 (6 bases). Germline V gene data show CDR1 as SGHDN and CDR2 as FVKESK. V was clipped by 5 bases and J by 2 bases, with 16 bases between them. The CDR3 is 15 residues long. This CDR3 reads CASSVFGGTAYEQYF. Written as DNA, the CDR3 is TGTGCCAGCAGCGTTTTTGGGGGGACCGCCTACGAGCAGTACTTC.